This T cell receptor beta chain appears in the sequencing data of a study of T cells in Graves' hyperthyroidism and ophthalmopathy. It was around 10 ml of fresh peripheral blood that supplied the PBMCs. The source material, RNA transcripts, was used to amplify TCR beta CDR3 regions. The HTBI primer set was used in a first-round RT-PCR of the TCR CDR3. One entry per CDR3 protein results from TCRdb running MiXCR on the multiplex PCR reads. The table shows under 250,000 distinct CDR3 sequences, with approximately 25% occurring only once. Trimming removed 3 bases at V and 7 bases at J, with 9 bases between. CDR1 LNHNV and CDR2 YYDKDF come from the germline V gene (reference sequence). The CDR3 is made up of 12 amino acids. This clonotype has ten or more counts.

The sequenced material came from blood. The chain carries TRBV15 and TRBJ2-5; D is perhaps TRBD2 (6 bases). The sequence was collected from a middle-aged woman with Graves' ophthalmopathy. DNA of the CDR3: TGTGCCACCAGCAGGACAGCGGGGACCCAGTACTTC. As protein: CATSRTAGTQYF.